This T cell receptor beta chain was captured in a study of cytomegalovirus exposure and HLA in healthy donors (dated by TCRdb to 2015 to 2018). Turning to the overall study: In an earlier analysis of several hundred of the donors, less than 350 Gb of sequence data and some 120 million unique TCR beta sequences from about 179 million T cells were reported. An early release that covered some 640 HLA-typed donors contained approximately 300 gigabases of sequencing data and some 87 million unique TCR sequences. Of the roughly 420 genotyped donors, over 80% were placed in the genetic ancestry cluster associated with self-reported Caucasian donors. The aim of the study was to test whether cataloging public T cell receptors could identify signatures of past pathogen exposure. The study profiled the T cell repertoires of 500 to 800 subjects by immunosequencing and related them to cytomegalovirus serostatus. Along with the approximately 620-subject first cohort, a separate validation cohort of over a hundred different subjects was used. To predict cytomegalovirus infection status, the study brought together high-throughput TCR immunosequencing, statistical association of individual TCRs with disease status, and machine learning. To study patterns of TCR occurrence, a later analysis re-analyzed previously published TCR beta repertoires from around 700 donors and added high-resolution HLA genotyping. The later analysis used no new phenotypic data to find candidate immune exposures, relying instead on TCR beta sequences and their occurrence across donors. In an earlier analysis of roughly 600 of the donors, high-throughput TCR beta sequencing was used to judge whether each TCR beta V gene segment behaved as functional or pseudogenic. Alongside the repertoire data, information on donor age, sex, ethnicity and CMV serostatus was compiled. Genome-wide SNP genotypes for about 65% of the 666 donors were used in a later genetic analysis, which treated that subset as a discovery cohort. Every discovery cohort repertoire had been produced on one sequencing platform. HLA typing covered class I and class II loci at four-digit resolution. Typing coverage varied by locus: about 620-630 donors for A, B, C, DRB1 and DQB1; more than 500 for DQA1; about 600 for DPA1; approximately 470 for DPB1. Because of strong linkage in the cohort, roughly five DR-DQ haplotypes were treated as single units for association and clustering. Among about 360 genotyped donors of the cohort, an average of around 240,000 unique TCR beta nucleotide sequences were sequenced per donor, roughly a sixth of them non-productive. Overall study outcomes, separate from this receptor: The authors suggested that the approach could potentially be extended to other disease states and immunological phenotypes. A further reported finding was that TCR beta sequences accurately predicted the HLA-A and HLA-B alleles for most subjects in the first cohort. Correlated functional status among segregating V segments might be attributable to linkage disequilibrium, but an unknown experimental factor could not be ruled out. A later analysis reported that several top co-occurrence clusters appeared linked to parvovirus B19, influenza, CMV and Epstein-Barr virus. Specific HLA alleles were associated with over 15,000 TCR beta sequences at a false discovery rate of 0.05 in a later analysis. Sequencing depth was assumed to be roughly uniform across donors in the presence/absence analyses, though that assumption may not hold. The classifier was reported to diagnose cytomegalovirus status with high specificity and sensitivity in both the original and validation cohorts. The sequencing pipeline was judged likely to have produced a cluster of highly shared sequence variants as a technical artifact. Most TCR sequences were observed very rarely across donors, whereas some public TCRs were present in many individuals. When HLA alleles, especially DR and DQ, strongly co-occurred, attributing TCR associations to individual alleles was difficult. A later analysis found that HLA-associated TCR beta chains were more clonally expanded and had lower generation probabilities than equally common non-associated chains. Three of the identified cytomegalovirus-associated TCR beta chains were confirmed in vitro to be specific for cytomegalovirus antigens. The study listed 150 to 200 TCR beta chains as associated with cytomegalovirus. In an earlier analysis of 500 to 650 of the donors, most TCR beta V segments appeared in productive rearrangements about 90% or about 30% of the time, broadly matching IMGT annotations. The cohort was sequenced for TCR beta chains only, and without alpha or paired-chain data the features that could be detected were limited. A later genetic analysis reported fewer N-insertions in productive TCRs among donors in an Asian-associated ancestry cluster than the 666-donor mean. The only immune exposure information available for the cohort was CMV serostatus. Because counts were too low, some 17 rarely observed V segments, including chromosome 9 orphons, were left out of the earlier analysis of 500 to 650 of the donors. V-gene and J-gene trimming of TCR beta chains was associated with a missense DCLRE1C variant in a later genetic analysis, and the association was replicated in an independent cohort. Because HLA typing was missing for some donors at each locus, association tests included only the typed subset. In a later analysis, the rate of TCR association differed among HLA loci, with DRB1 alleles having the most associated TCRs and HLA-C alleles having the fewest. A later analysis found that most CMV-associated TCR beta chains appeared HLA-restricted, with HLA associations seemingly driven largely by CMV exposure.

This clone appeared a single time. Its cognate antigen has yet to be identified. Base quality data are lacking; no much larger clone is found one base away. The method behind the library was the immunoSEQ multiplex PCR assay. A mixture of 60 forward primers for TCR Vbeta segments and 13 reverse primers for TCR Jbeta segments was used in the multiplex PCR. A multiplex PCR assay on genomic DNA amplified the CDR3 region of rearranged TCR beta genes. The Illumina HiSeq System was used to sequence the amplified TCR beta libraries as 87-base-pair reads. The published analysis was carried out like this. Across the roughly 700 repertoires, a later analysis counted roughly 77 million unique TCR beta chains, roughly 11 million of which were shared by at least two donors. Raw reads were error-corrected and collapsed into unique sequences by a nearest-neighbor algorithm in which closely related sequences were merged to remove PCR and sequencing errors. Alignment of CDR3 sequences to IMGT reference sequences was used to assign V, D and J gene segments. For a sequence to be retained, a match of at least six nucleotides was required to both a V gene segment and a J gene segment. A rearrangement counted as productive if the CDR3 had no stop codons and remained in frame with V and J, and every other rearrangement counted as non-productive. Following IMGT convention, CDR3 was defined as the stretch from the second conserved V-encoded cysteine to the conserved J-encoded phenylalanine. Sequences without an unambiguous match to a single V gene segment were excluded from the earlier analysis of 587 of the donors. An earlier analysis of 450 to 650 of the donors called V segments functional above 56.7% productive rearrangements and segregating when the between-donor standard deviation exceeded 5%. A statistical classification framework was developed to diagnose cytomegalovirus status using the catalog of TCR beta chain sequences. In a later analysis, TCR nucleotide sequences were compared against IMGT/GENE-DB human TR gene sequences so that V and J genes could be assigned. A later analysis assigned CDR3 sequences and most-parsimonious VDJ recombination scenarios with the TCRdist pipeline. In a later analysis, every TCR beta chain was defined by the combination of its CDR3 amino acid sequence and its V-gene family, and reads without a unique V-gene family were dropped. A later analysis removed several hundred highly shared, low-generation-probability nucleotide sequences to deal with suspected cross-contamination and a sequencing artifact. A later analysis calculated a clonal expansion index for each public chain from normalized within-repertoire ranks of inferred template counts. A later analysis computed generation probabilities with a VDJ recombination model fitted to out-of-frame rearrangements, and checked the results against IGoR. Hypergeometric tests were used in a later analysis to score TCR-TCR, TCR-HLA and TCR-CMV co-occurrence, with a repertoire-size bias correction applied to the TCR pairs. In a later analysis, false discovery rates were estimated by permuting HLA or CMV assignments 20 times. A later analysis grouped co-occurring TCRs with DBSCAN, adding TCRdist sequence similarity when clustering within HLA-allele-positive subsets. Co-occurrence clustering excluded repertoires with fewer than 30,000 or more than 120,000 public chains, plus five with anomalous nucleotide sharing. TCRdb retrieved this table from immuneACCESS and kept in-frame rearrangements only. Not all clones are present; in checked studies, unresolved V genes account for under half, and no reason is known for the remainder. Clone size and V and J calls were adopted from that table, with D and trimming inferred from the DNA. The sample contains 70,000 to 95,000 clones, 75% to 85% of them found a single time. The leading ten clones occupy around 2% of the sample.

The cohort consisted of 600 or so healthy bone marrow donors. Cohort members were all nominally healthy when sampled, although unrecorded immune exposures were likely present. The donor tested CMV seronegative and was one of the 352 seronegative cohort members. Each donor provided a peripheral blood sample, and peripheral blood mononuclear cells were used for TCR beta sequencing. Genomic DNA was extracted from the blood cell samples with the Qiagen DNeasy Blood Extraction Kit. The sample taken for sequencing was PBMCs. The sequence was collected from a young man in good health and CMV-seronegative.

Here the CDR3 is given as CASTHSGSGANVLTF. Read as DNA, the sequence is TGTGCCAGCACGCATTCAGGGTCTGGGGCCAACGTCCTGACTTTC. The chain was built from TRBV14 and TRBJ2-6; matching of 5 bases hints at TRBD1 as the D gene. Reading from cysteine to phenylalanine, the CDR3 counts 15 amino acids. The kept DNA is CDR3 alone, 45 bases in frame from the first base. V is pared back by 7 bases and J by 1 base, with 11 bases lying between the germline termini. CDR1 and CDR2 were assigned from the germline V gene as SGHDN and FVKESK.